This T cell receptor beta chain was sequenced during a study of cytomegalovirus exposure and HLA in healthy donors. Study-level information: Tens of millions of unique TCR sequences came from HLA-typed donors in an early release.

In regard to this clone: Its target is not known.

Per germline, CDR1 SQVTM and CDR2 ANQGSEA. With 4 bases clipped from V and 6 bases from J, the junction kept 3 bases outside the gene matches. This CDR3 has 12 residues. The study ran its PCR with 60 Vbeta and 13 Jbeta primers. Produced via immunoSEQ multiplex PCR; TCRdb's table is partial and in-frame only. The data contain about 92,000 clones, roughly 80% of them singletons. Study findings and constraints: Productive rates of about 87% or about 30% were seen for most TCR beta V segments in an earlier analysis. Indistinguishable V segments, including TRBV6-2 and TRBV6-3, were excluded.

This chain joins TRBV29-1 and TRBJ1-5, with 7 positions matching TRBD1. Sequencing was carried out using PBMCs. The sequence came from a girl aged 2-9 years in good health and CMV-seropositive. The CDR3 nucleotides read TGCAGCGTTGTGGCAGGGGGTCAGCCCCAGCATTTT. It is translated as CSVVAGGQPQHF.